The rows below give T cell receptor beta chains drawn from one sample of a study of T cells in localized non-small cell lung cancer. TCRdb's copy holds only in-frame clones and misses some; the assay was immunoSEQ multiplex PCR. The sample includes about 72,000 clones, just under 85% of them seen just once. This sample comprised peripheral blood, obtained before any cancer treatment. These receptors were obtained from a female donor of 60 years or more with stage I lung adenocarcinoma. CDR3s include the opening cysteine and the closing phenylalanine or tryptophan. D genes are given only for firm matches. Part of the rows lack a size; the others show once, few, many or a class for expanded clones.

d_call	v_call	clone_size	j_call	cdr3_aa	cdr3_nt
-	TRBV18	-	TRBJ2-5	CASSPQKGRETQYF	TGTGCCAGCTCACCACAGAAGGGACGGGAGACCCAGTACTTC
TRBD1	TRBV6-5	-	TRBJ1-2	CASSYSRGLFYGYTF	TGTGCCAGCAGTTACTCGAGGGGGCTATTCTATGGCTACACCTTC
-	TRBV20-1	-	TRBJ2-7	CSALKGGQYF	TGCAGTGCCCTTAAAGGTGGTCAGTACTTC
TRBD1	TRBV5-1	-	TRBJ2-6	CASSSTGTGFSGANVLTF	TGCGCCAGCAGTTCCACCGGGACAGGGTTCTCTGGGGCCAACGTCCTGACTTTC
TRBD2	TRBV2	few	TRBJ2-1	CASSEGTRSYNEQFF	TGTGCCAGCAGTGAAGGGACTAGGAGCTACAATGAGCAGTTCTTC
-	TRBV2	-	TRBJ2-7	CASSVLLEQYF	TGTGCCAGCAGTGTTTTACTCGAGCAGTACTTC
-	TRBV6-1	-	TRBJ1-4	CASSDPGRARLFF	TGTGCCAGCAGTGACCCTGGAAGGGCCCGACTGTTTTTT
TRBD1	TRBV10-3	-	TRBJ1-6	CAIRGLAGQVSHF	TGTGCCATCAGAGGTTTAGCGGGACAGGTCTCCCACTTT
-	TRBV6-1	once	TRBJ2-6	CASTGANVLTF	TGTGCCAGCACTGGGGCCAACGTCCTGACTTTC
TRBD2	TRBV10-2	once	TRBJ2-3	CASSEGGLAGDTQYF	TGCGCCAGCAGTGAAGGGGGACTAGCGGGAGATACGCAGTATTTT
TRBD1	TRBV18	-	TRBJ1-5	CASSPTTTGGGQPQHF	TGTGCCAGCTCACCCACTACGACAGGGGGCGGTCAGCCCCAGCATTTT
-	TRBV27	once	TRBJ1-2	CASSLSRSYGGYGYTF	TGTGCCAGCAGTTTATCTCGCAGCTATGGGGGCTATGGCTACACCTTC
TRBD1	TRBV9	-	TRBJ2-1	CASSVAGQGTNEQFF	TGTGCCAGCAGCGTAGCCGGACAGGGGACCAATGAGCAGTTCTTC
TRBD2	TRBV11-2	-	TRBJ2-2	CASSFSGGGTGELFF	TGTGCCAGCAGTTTCTCGGGGGGTGGTACCGGGGAGCTGTTTTTT
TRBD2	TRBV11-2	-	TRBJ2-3	CASSAGTSGGADTQYF	TGTGCCAGCAGCGCGGGGACTAGCGGGGGGGCAGATACGCAGTATTTT
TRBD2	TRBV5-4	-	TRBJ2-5	CASSARLAGGETQYF	TGTGCCAGCAGCGCCCGACTAGCGGGGGGAGAGACCCAGTACTTC
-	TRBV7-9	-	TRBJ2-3	CASSTDRGGIYTDTQYF	TGTGCCAGCAGCACCGATAGAGGCGGGATCTACACAGATACGCAGTATTTT
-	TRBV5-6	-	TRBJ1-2	CASSNYGYTF	TGTGCCAGTAGTAACTATGGCTACACCTTC
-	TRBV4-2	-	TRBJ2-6	CASTQGGANVLTF	TGTGCCAGCACCCAGGGAGGGGCCAACGTCCTGACTTTC
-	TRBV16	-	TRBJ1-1	CASSPQWGGGTEAFF	TGTGCCAGCAGCCCCCAGTGGGGGGGCGGCACTGAAGCTTTCTTT
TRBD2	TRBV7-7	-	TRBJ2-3	CASSSKPLAGWEDTQYF	TGTGCTAGCAGCTCAAAGCCACTAGCGGGGTGGGAAGATACGCAGTATTTT
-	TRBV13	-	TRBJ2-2	CASSSKGGNTGELFF	TGTGCCAGCAGCTCAAAGGGGGGGAACACCGGGGAGCTGTTTTTT
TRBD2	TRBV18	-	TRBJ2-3	CASSKLAGISTDTQYF	TGTGCCAGCTCGAAACTAGCGGGTATAAGCACAGATACGCAGTATTTT
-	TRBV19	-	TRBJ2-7	CASSNTGFEQYF	TGTGCCAGTAGTAATACAGGGTTCGAGCAGTACTTC
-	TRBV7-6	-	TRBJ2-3	CASSLGVGTDTQYF	TGTGCCAGCAGCTTAGGGGTAGGCACAGATACGCAGTATTTT
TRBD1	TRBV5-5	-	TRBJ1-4	CASRHRGLTNEKLFF	TGTGCCAGCAGACACAGGGGTTTAACTAATGAAAAACTGTTTTTT
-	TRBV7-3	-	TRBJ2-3	CASSLSQIDTQYF	TGTGCCAGCAGCTTAAGCCAAATAGATACGCAGTATTTT
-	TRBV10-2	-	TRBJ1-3	CASSPTGDTIYF	TGCGCCAGCAGTCCGACGGGGGACACCATATATTTT
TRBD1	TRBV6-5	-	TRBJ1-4	CASSFGGTGEEKLFF	TGTGCCAGCAGTTTCGGTGGGACAGGAGAGGAAAAACTGTTTTTT
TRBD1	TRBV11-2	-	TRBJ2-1	CASSLEGTAYNEQFF	TGTGCCAGCAGCTTAGAGGGGACAGCCTACAATGAGCAGTTCTTC
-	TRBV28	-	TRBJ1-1	CASMETPPEAFF	TGTGCCAGCATGGAGACCCCCCCTGAAGCTTTCTTT
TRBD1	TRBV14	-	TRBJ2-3	CASSQTGGTDTQYF	TGTGCCAGCAGCCAGACAGGGGGCACAGATACGCAGTATTTT
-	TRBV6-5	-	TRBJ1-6	CASSYSGMNSPLHF	TGTGCCAGCAGTTACTCCGGGATGAATTCACCCCTCCACTTT
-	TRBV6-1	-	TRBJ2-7	CASSAGRNRVPGVEQYF	TGTGCCAGCAGTGCCGGACGCAACCGGGTTCCTGGAGTCGAGCAGTACTTC
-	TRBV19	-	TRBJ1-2	CASSIPPTDRYYTF	TGTGCCAGTAGTATCCCACCAACGGACAGATACTACACCTTT
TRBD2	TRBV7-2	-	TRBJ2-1	CASRPTGTSHNEQFF	TGTGCCAGCAGGCCTACCGGGACTAGTCACAATGAGCAGTTCTTC
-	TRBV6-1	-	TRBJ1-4	CASSEAGSVRTNEKLFF	TGTGCCAGCAGTGAAGCAGGGTCGGTAAGAACTAATGAAAAACTGTTTTTT
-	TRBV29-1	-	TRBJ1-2	CSVNENTVLGAGYTF	TGCAGCGTTAATGAAAACACAGTCTTAGGTGCAGGCTACACCTTC
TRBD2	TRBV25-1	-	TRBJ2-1	CAVSGRITGEQFF	TGTGCCGTGAGCGGGAGAATCACTGGGGAGCAGTTCTTC
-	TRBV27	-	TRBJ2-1	CASSFRTYNEQFF	TGTGCCAGCAGTTTTCGTACCTACAATGAGCAGTTCTTC
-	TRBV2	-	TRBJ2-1	CASSESWTAYNEQFF	TGTGCCAGCAGTGAATCGTGGACAGCCTACAATGAGCAGTTCTTC
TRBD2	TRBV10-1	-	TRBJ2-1	CASSEREDYNEQFF	TGCGCCAGCAGTGAGCGGGAGGACTACAATGAGCAGTTCTTC